One sample yielded the 6 T cell receptor beta chains listed below, sequenced in a study of blood T cell repertoires in COVID-19. TCRdb's table, derived via immunoSEQ multiplex PCR, lists solely in-frame clones and lacks some. The sample has 150,000 to 200,000 clones, roughly 89% seen once; the top ten hold under 15%. The sample comprised peripheral blood. These receptor sequences come from a woman between 65 and 79 years old with COVID-19, enrolled during active disease.

The gene calls are TRBV7-2 and TRBJ2-1; 9 bases match TRBD2. Germline trimming cut 1 base from V and 1 base from J; bases unmatched to any gene: 8. CDR1 SGHTA and CDR2 FQGNSA come from the germline V gene. This CDR3 is built from 18 residues. The CDR3 sequence is CASSLGLLAGASYNEQFF. CDR3 nucleotide sequence: TGTGCCAGCAGCTTAGGGTTGTTAGCGGGAGCGTCCTACAATGAGCAGTTCTTC.

The chain recombines TRBV29-1 with TRBJ2-4; TRBD1 aligns across 11 bases. This CDR3 contains 14 residues. Germline-derived CDR1 and CDR2 are SQVTM and ANQGSEA. J gave up 6 bases and V 2 bases, and 3 bases lay outside the gene matches. CDR3 protein: CSVEFGTGGNIQYF. In nucleotides, the CDR3 is TGCAGCGTTGAATTTGGGACAGGGGGAAACATTCAGTACTTC.

The chain recombines TRBV6-2 or TRBV6-3 with TRBJ2-2; TRBD2 aligns across 9 bases. Germline V gene sequence: CDR1 MNHEY, CDR2 SVGEGT. Germline trimming cut 5 bases from V and 8 bases from J; bases unmatched to any gene: 12. The CDR3 sequence is 16 residues long. The CDR3 region is CASSPSGRLLGGELFF. Here the CDR3 DNA reads TGTGCCAGCAGTCCCAGCGGGAGGCTCCTTGGGGGGGAGCTGTTTTTT.

This clone has only one observation. V usage is TRBV6-5 and J usage is TRBJ2-5, with D perhaps matching TRBD1 (6 bases). This CDR3 has 13 amino acids. Germline CDR1 reads MNHEY; CDR2 reads SVGAGI. V was trimmed by 4 bases and J by 4 bases, leaving 10 bases between them. CDR3 nucleotide sequence: TGTGCCAGCAGTTCAGGGGTATTAGAGACCCAGTACTTC. Translation gives CASSSGVLETQYF.

The chain employs TRBV11-3 and TRBJ1-2; D gene uncertain. V shed 4 bases and J shed 12 bases, with 12 bases lying between them. Germline CDR1 and CDR2: SGHNT and YENEEA. The CDR3 extends over 11 amino acids. This CDR3 reads CASSSRGGNTF. DNA of the CDR3: TGTGCCAGCAGCTCCCGGGGTGGAAACACCTTC.

This clone was seen only a few times. Different DNA sequences within this sample yield the same CDR3. The chain is built from TRBV29-1 and TRBJ2-5; 7 nucleotides agree with TRBD1. The CDR3 runs to 13 residues. CDR1 and CDR2 from the germline V gene are SQVTM and ANQGSEA. V shed 5 bases and J 5 bases; nucleotides not matched to a gene: 8. The chain's CDR3 is CSVRRQGRETQYF. CDR3 DNA: TGCAGCGTTCGAAGACAGGGCCGGGAGACCCAGTACTTC.